The present TCR beta chain was sequenced within a study of shared clonotypes between healthy human individuals. CDR3 length equals 15 residues. Trimming took 4 bases from V and 3 from J; bases not matched to a gene: 5. Per the germline V gene, CDR1 is MNHEY and CDR2 is SVGAGI. The protocol was immunoSEQ multiplex PCR, while the TCRdb copy is restricted to in-frame clones and leaves out a portion. The sample has roughly 1.4 million clones, approximately 98.5% seen once. This receptor was obtained from a man aged 25 to 45 in good health. This chain links TRBV6-5 with TRBJ1-2; 10 bases line up with TRBD1. The sequenced sample consisted of naive CD4+ T cells sorted from blood. As to subset: CD45RA+ positively selected. The CDR3 reads CASSFGGQGDYGYTF. The CDR3 bases are TGTGCCAGCAGTTTCGGTGGACAGGGGGACTATGGCTACACCTTC.